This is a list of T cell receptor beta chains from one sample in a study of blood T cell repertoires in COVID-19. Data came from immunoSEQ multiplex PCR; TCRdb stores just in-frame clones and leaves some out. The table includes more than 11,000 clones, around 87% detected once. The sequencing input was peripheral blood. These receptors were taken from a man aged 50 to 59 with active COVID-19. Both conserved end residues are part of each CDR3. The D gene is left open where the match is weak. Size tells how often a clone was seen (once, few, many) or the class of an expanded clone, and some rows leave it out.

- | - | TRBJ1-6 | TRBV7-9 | TGTGCCAGCAGCTTAGGTGCAGGATACTCCTATAATTCACCCCTCCACTTT | CASSLGAGYSYNSPLHF
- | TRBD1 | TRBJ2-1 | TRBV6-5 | TGTGCCAGCAGTCTACAGGGGTCGGGTGAGCAGTTCTTC | CASSLQGSGEQFF
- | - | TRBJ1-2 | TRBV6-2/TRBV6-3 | TGTGCCAGCAGTTACTCGATTGGGGGCGGCTACACCTTC | CASSYSIGGGYTF
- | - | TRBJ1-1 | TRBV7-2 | TGTGCCAGCAGCTTTGGGAGTCTGAACACTGAAGCTTTCTTT | CASSFGSLNTEAFF
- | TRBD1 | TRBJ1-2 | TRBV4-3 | TGCGCCAGCAGCCAAGAGGCGGGACAGGGACGTGGCTACACCTTC | CASSQEAGQGRGYTF
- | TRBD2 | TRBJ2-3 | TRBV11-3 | TGTGCCAGCAGCCTAACGGGCGGGAGTCTGGATACGCAGTATTTT | CASSLTGGSLDTQYF
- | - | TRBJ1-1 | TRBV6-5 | TGTGCCAGCAGTCTTCAGGACTCTGAAGCTTTCTTT | CASSLQDSEAFF
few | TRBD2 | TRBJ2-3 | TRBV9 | TGTGCCAGCAGCAGGACTAGCGGAACCCATATCACAGATACGCAGTATTTT | CASSRTSGTHITDTQYF
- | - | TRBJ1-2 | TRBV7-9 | TGTGCCAGCAGCCACGCCAAGACAGGAGCATATAACTATGGCTACACCTTC | CASSHAKTGAYNYGYTF
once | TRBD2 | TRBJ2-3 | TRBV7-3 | TGTGCCAGCAGCGCTAGCGGGAGGCCGCAGTATTTT | CASSASGRPQYF
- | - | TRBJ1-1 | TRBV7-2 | TGTGCCAGCAGGACTACCATGAACACTGAAGCTTTCTTT | CASRTTMNTEAFF
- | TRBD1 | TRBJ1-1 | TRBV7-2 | TGTGCCAGCAGCTCTAGACAGGGGGCCACTGAAGCTTTCTTT | CASSSRQGATEAFF
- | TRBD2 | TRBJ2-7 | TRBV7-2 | TGTGCCAGCAGCACCGGGACTAGCTTTTCCTACGAGCAGTACTTC | CASSTGTSFSYEQYF
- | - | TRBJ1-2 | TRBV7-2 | TGTGCCAGCAGCTCCCCATTAGCTAACTATGGCTACACCTTC | CASSSPLANYGYTF
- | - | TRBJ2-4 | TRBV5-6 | TGTGCCAGCAGCTTGTATTTAGGGGGCATTCAGTACTTC | CASSLYLGGIQYF
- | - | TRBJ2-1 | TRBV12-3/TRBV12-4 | TGTGCCAGCAGTTTCGACAGCAATGAGCAGTTCTTC | CASSFDSNEQFF
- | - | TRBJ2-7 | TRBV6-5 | TGTGCCAGCAGTTACTCAATTCTGAGGGTTTCCTACGAGCAGTACTTC | CASSYSILRVSYEQYF
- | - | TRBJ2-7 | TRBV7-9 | TGTGCCAGCAGCAGCCCTTTGGCCTACGAGCAGTACTTC | CASSSPLAYEQYF
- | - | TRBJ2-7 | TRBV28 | TGTGCCAGCGCGACAGCTACAAGGGACGAGCAGTACTTC | CASATATRDEQYF
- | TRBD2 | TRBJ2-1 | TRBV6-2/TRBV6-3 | TGTGCCAGCAGCGGGACTAGCGTCAATGAGCAGTTCTTC | CASSGTSVNEQFF
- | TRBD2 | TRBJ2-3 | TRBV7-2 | TGTGCCAGCAGCTTAGCGTTCGGGGCACGGCTAGCGGGCTCAGATACGCAGTATTTT | CASSLAFGARLAGSDTQYF
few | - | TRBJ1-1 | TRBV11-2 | TGTGCCAGCAGCTTACAAGGGGGATCCACTGAAGCTTTCTTT | CASSLQGGSTEAFF
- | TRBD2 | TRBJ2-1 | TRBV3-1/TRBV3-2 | TGTGCCAGCAGGTTCGGGACTAGCGGAAATGAGCAGTTCTTC | CASRFGTSGNEQFF
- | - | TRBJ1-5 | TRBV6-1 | TGTGCCAGCAGTGTAAGGGGAGGTAAGGCGAATCAGCCCCAGCATTTT | CASSVRGGKANQPQHF
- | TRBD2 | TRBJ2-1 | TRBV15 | TGTGCCACCAGCAGATCGCCGGCGGGAGGTGGGGATGAGCAGTTCTTC | CATSRSPAGGGDEQFF
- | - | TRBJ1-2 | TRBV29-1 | TGCAGCGTTGGTCGAGTACAGGGATCCGGGGGCTACACCTTC | CSVGRVQGSGGYTF
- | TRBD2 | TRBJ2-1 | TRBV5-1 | TGCGCCAGCAGCTTGCCGGTCGGCGGGAGGCCCTACAATGAGCAGTTCTTC | CASSLPVGGRPYNEQFF
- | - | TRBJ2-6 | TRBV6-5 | TGTGCCAGCAGTTACTCCGGGGGTTGGGGGGCCAACGTCCTGACTTTC | CASSYSGGWGANVLTF
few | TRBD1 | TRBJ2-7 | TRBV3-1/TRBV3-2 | TGTGCCAGCAGCCAGCTTCCCGGGACAGATACCTACGAGCAGTACTTC | CASSQLPGTDTYEQYF
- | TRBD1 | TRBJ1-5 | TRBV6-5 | TGTGCCAGCAGTTACCGTAAGGGGGCCGGCCAGCCCCAGCATTTT | CASSYRKGAGQPQHF
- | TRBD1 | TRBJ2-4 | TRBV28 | TGTGCCAGCAGTGGGACAGGGGCGCGCAACATTCAGTACTTC | CASSGTGARNIQYF
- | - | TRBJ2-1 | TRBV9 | TGTGCCAGCAGCGCAGCAGGGGCTTCCTACAATGAGCAGTTCTTC | CASSAAGASYNEQFF
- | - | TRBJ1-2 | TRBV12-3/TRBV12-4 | TGTGCCAGCACCTCTGTGAGGGAGAATGGCTACACCTTC | CASTSVRENGYTF
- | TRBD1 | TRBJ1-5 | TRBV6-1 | TGTGCCAGCAGTGTCCCTATGACAGGGATCGGTCAGCCCCAGCATTTT | CASSVPMTGIGQPQHF
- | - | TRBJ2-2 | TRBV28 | TGTGCCAGCTGTAGGCAGGGACATAGGAGTGCCGGGGAGCTGTTTTTT | CASCRQGHRSAGELFF
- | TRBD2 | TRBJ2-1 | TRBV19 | TGTGCCAGTAGTAATAGCGGGAGAGGGCGGGTTGAGCAGTTCTTC | CASSNSGRGRVEQFF
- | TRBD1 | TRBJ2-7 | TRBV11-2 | TGTGCCAGCAGCGTAGGGACAGACCCCTACGAGCAGTACTTC | CASSVGTDPYEQYF
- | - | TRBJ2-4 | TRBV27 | TGTGCCAGCAGTCGAAGGGCAGGGGCCATAGCCAAAAACATTCAGTACTTC | CASSRRAGAIAKNIQYF
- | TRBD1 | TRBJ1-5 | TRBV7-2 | TGTGCCAGCAGCTTAGTGGGACAGGGTATCGGTCAGCCCCAGCATTTT | CASSLVGQGIGQPQHF
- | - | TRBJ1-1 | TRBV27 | TGTGCCAGCAGTCTCAGGGGATCCACTGAAGCTTTCTTT | CASSLRGSTEAFF
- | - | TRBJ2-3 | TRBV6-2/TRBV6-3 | TGTGCCAGCAGCCACGGGGTCAGGACCCTAGGCACAGATACGCAGTATTTT | CASSHGVRTLGTDTQYF
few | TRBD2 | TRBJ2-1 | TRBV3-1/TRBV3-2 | TGTGCCAGCAGCCAAGATCGACTAGCGGGAGGTTTCGATGAGCAGTTCTTC | CASSQDRLAGGFDEQFF
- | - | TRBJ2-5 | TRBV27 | TGTGCCAGCAGAAAGGACGGGATCCTCCAAGAGACCCAGTACTTC | CASRKDGILQETQYF
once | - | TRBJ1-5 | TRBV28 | TGTGCCAGCAGTTTAACAACGCGGAGGGGCAATCAGCCCCAGCATTTT | CASSLTTRRGNQPQHF
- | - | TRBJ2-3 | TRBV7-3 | TGTGCCAGCAGCCCAAGAGGGCTAGCGAGCACAGATACGCAGTATTTT | CASSPRGLASTDTQYF
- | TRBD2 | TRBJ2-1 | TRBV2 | TGTGCCAGCAGTGAGATGGGACTAGCGGGTAGGAATGAGCAGTTCTTC | CASSEMGLAGRNEQFF
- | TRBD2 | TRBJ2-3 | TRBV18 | TGTGCCAGCTCACCAACGGGCGGGAGCCCCCCAGATACGCAGTATTTT | CASSPTGGSPPDTQYF
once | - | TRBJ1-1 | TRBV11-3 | TGTGCCAGCAGCTTATACGGGGAGAACACTGAAGCTTTCTTT | CASSLYGENTEAFF
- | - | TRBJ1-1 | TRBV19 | TGTGCCACCCGCCAGGGGATCGATTTAGGCGGATGGAACACTGAAGCTTTCTTT | CATRQGIDLGGWNTEAFF
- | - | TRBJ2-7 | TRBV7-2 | TGTGCCAGCAGCTCGCTAGCGCAGAGCGAGCAGTACTTC | CASSSLAQSEQYF
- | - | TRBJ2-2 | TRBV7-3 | TGTGCCAGCAGCTTAGTGTTAGGAGGGACCCACACCGGGGAGCTGTTTTTT | CASSLVLGGTHTGELFF
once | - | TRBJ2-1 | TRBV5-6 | TGTGCCAGCAGCTACGGGACTGACAATGAGCAGTTCTTC | CASSYGTDNEQFF
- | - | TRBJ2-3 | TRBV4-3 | TGCGCCAGCAGGCCAGGGCTCAAATCTAGCACAGATACGCAGTATTTT | CASRPGLKSSTDTQYF